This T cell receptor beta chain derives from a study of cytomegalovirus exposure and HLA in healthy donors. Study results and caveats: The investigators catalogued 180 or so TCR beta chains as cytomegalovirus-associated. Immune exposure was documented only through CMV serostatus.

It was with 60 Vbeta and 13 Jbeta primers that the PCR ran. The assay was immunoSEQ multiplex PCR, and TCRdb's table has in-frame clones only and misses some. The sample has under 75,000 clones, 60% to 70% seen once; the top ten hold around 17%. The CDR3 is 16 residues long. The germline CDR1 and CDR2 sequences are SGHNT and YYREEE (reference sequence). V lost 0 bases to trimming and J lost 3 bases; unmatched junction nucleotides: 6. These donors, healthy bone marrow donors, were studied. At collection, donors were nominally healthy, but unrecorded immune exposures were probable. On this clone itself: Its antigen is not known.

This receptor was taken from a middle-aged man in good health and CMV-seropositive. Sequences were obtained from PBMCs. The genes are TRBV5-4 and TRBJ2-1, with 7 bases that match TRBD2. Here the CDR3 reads CASSLDLGGSYNEQFF. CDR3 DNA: TGTGCCAGCAGCTTGGATTTGGGCGGGAGCTACAATGAGCAGTTCTTC.